Here is one TCR beta chain with its context. Methods used by the authors: Amplifying reference gene primers gave estimates of nucleated cell counts. Assay: immunoSEQ multiplex PCR; the TCRdb copy retains only in-frame clones and omits some. V, J and clone size reflect that table, while D and trimming were determined from the DNA. This table holds under 350,000 clones, about 88% found once. This sample was taken from a study of blood T cell repertoires in COVID-19. Study overall: Acute-phase and convalescent COVID-19 samples originated in the United States, Italy and Spain. The analysed material was cDNA or gDNA that came from T cells, B-cell-depleted T cells, or PBMCs.

This CDR3 is 18 amino acids long. The germline V gene encodes CDR1 MNHNS and CDR2 SASEGT. The V and J ends lost 0 bases and 4 bases, in that order; junction bases with no gene match: 9. Sequencing was carried out using peripheral blood. The TCR was taken from a man between 18 and 35 years old with active or convalescent COVID-19. V is TRBV6-1 and J is TRBJ1-5; TRBD1 matches at 10 bases. This CDR3 is CASSEAGTGVSGNQPQHF. The CDR3 DNA reads as TGTGCCAGCAGTGAAGCCGGGACAGGGGTATCCGGGAATCAGCCCCAGCATTTT.